This T cell receptor (beta chain) appears in the sequencing data of a study of blood T cell repertoires in COVID-19. The germline CDR1 and CDR2 sequences are SGDLS and YYNGEE. The CDR3 loop spans 14 amino acids. The assay was immunoSEQ multiplex PCR, and TCRdb's table has in-frame clones only and misses some. The sample contains about 82,000 clones, 60% to 80% of which appear only once. This clone showed up many times. Relative to the germline gene, one junction end is altered; a read error may explain this. This same CDR3 is encoded by further DNA sequences in the sample. This receptor was identified in a man in his fifties or sixties with COVID-19, enrolled during active disease. V usage is TRBV9 and J usage is TRBJ1-2; maybe TRBD1 (6 bases). The sequencing input was peripheral blood. As DNA, the CDR3 is TGCGCCCGCAGCGGAGGGGGGGGCAACTATGGCTACACCTTC. It translates to CARSGGGGNYGYTF.